Sequencing of this TCR beta chain was carried out in a study of response to subunit inactivated influenza vaccine. Looked up from germline, CDR1 is SGHAT and CDR2 is FQNNGV. This CDR3 contains 16 residues. Losses at the gene ends were 3 bases for V and 0 bases for J; bases not matched to a gene: 4. Overall study results and limits: New T cells are recruited in small numbers by each seasonal influenza vaccination, according to the authors' suggestion.

Comment on this clonotype: As yet, its antigen is unknown.

In TCRdb, the RT-PCR reads were re-called with MiXCR into one record per CDR3 protein. Of over 150,000 distinct CDR3 sequences in the sample, roughly 14% were seen once. The receptor's source is a man aged 45-60 years who received an inactivated influenza vaccine. The specimen comprised CD8+ T cells sorted from PBMCs, sampled approximately 5 days after vaccination. V usage is TRBV11-2 and J usage is TRBJ2-3; 9 positions match TRBD1. In DNA form, the CDR3 reads TGTGCCAGCAGCTTTAGTGGGACAGGGAGCACAGATACGCAGTATTTT. It is translated as CASSFSGTGSTDTQYF.